The 15 T cell receptor beta chains given below trace back to one sample, sequenced in a study of T-cell reconstitution after alpha-beta-depleted transplantation in children. During its preparation, the TCRbeta library received unique molecular identifiers. TCRdb called the PCR reads again in MiXCR, with one record for every CDR3 protein. Among about 400,000 distinct CDR3 sequences listed, approximately 20% were seen once. The sequencing here drew on PBMCs from the stem cell graft donor, taken from the stem cell graft. These receptor sequences come from a human donor who donated a stem cell graft to a child with acute myeloid leukemia.

The rearrangement links TRBV20-1 to TRBJ2-7; maybe TRBD2 (6 bases). V lost 5 bases to trimming and J lost 0 bases, with 17 bases between them. The CDR3 loop spans 15 amino acids. Germline V gene lookup returns CDR1 DFQATT and CDR2 SNEGSKA (reference sequence). In nucleotides, the CDR3 is TGCAGTGCTGAATACCGGGACTTTAGCTCCTACGAGCAGTACTTC. This translates into CSAEYRDFSSYEQYF.

The chain links TRBV28 to TRBJ1-1; D remains unclear. The CDR3 length is 14 residues. Trimming cost V 7 bases and J 2 bases, with 14 bases left between them. CDR1 is MDHEN and CDR2 is SYDVKM in the germline V gene. Here the CDR3 reads CASTHHGVNTEAFF. CDR3 coding DNA: TGTGCCAGCACCCACCACGGGGTAAACACTGAAGCTTTCTTT.

This clonotype was observed a handful of times. The chain combines TRBV12-3 or TRBV12-4 with TRBJ1-2; TRBD1 matches at 8 bases. The CDR3 runs 14 residues. Trimming took 1 base from V and 7 from J; bases not matched to a gene: 5. The CDR3 bases are TGTGCCAGCAGTTTAGGGCAGGGGGCTGGTGGCTACACCTTC. This gives the protein CASSLGQGAGGYTF.

The chain joins TRBV5-6 to TRBJ2-7; tentative D call: TRBD2 (6 bases). CDR1 is SGHDT and CDR2 is YYEEEE in the germline V gene. Trimming shortened V by 1 base and J by 5 bases, and 16 bases separated the two germline ends. This CDR3 spans 15 amino acids. The CDR3 region is CASSLLVTSTNEQYF. The CDR3 DNA reads as TGTGCCAGCAGCTTGCTGGTGACTAGTACCAACGAGCAGTACTTC.

This clonotype was seen a few times. The chain combines TRBV7-3 with TRBJ1-1; TRBD1 aligns across 7 bases. CDR1 is SGHTA and CDR2 is FQGTGA in the germline V gene. V lost 5 bases and J lost 1; bases outside the gene matches: 4. This CDR3 region has 14 residues. The CDR3 DNA sequence: TGTGCCAGCAGCCCGGGACAGAGGAACACTGAAGCTTTCTTT. It encodes CASSPGQRNTEAFF.

CDR3 nucleotide sequence: TGCGCCAGCAGCTTGTCAGGGGGCAGGGTGGATCAGCCCCAGCATTTT. Its protein product is CASSLSGGRVDQPQHF. The chain is built from TRBV5-1 and TRBJ1-5, with TRBD1 identical over 8 bases. CDR3 size: 16 residues. Germline values: CDR1 SGHRS, CDR2 YFSETQ. V gave up 1 base and J gave up 5 bases; unmatched junction bases: 8.

J is TRBJ2-1 and V is TRBV20-1; 9 bases line up with TRBD2. The CDR3 length is 14 residues. Germline trimming cut 8 bases from V and 4 bases from J; bases unmatched to any gene: 9. Germline CDR1 DFQATT, CDR2 SNEGSKA (reference sequence). CDR3 amino acids: CSTKTSGSYNEQFF. The CDR3 DNA reads TGCAGTACAAAGACTAGCGGCAGTTACAATGAGCAGTTCTTC.

V is TRBV24-1 and J is TRBJ2-3; D is unclear. The CDR3 length is 15 residues. With 1 base removed from V and 6 bases from J, the gap between germline ends came to 13 bases. From germline, CDR1 is KGHDR and CDR2 SFDVKD. CDR3 coding DNA: TGTGCCACCAGTGATTTTCTCGCAGCTGGCGATACGCAGTATTTT. It encodes CATSDFLAAGDTQYF.

The chain links TRBV6-1 to TRBJ1-1; 7 bases agree with TRBD1. Germline assignment: CDR1 MNHNS and CDR2 SASEGT. The CDR3 runs 13 residues. The junction had 3 bases not matched to a gene; V was cut back by 5 bases and J by 3 bases. The CDR3 is CASSRQGYTEAFF. DNA of the CDR3: TGTGCCAGCAGTCGACAGGGTTACACTGAAGCTTTCTTT.

This clonotype was seen more than once but under ten times. This chain joins TRBV29-1 and TRBJ1-5; 7 bases line up with TRBD1. V was pared by 4 bases and J by 0 bases, with 6 bases of the junction left unmatched. CDR3 length equals 15 residues. CDR1 is SQVTM and CDR2 is ANQGSEA in the germline V gene. DNA for the CDR3: TGCAGCGTTGGACAGGGTCCATATAGCAATCAGCCCCAGCATTTT. It is translated as CSVGQGPYSNQPQHF.

This chain uses TRBV7-9 with TRBJ2-1, with 8 nucleotides matching TRBD2. J was trimmed by 5 bases and V by 5 bases; bases with no gene match: 8. The germline V gene encodes CDR1 SEHNR and CDR2 FQNEAQ (reference sequence). The CDR3 has 15 residues. CDR3 sequence reads: CASSTGTRPDNEQFF. CDR3 DNA: TGTGCCAGCAGCACCGGGACTAGACCTGACAATGAGCAGTTCTTC.

The V and J genes are TRBV5-1 and TRBJ1-5; D is unclear. This CDR3 has 15 residues. Germline values: CDR1 SGHRS, CDR2 YFSETQ. Trimming took 0 bases from V and 3 from J, leaving 10 bases between them. The CDR3 DNA reads TGCGCCAGCAGCTTGGATGGGATGCCCAATCAGCCCCAGCATTTT. The encoded protein is CASSLDGMPNQPQHF.

This clonotype came up many times. This chain uses TRBV29-1 with TRBJ1-1; D call uncertain. CDR1 is SQVTM, CDR2 ANQGSEA, per germline. The V gene lost 0 bases and the J gene lost 2 bases, with 7 bases spanning the gap. This CDR3 contains 13 residues. CDR3 in DNA: TGCAGCGTTGAAGAAGTCGTCAACACTGAAGCTTTCTTT. This sequence encodes CSVEEVVNTEAFF.

In nucleotides, the CDR3 is TGTGCCAGCAGTGAGGCCGGGCTCGAACCCTACGAGCAGTACTTC. Its translation is CASSEAGLEPYEQYF. The rearrangement uses TRBV2 and TRBJ2-7, with D uncertain. Germline-derived CDR1 and CDR2 are SNHLY and FYNNEI. The CDR3 sequence is 15 residues long. V was pared by 3 bases and J by 2 bases, with 14 bases between.

This rearrangement joins TRBV29-1 to TRBJ2-1; 7 bases align to TRBD2. Trimming took 1 base from V and 8 from J; bases not matched to a gene: 5. CDR1 SQVTM and CDR2 ANQGSEA come from the germline V gene. This CDR3 has 13 residues. CDR3 region: CSVEGAGVDEQFF. The CDR3 coding sequence is TGCAGCGTTGAAGGGGCGGGGGTGGATGAGCAGTTCTTC.